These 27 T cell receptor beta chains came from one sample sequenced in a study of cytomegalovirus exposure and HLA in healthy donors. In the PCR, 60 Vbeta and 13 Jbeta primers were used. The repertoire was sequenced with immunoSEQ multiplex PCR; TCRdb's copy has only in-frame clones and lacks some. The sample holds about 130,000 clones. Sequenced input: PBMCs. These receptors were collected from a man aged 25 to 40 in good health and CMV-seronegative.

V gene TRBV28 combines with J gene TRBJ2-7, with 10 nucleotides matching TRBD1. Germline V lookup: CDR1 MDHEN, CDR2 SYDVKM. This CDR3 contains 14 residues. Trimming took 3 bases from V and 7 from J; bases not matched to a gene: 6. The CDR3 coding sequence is TGTGCCAGCAGTTTCGGGACAGGGGAGAGGGAGCAGTACTTC. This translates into CASSFGTGEREQYF.

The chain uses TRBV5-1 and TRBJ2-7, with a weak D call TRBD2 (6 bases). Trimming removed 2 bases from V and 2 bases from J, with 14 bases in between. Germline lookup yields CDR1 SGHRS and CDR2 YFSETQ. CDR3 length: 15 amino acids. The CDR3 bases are TGCGCCAGCAGCTTCCAGAGCGGGTACACCTACGAGCAGTACTTC. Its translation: CASSFQSGYTYEQYF. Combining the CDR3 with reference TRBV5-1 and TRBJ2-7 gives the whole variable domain KAGVTQTPRYLIKTRGQQVTLSCSPISGHRSVSWYQQTPGQGLQFLFEYFSETQRNKGNFPGRFSGRQFSNSRSEMNVSTLELGDSALYLCASSFQSGYTYEQYFGPGTRLTVT.

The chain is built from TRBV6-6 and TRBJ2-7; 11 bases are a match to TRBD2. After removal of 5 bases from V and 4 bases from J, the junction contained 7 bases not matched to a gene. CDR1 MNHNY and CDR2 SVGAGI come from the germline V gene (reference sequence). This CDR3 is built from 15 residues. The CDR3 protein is CASSGTSGRTYEQYF. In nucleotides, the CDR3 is TGTGCCAGCAGTGGAACTAGCGGGAGAACTTACGAGCAGTACTTC.

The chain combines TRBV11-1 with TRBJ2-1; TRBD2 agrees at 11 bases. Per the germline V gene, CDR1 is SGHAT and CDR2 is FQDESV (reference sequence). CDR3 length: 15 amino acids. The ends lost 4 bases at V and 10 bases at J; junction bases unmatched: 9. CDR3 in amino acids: CASSYGLAGSSEQFF. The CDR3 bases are TGTGCCAGCAGCTACGGACTAGCGGGTTCCAGCGAGCAGTTCTTC.

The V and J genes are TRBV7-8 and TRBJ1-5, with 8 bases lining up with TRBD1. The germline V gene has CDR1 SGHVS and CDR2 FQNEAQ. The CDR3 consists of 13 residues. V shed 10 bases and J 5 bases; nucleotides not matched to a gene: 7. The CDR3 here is CATGQGRDQPQHF. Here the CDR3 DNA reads TGTGCCACCGGACAGGGACGGGATCAGCCCCAGCATTTT.

CDR3 amino acids: CASSRVSWNTIYF. For the CDR3, the DNA is TGTGCCAGCAGCCGGGTCTCTTGGAACACCATATATTTT. The chain employs TRBV11-2 and TRBJ1-3; D gene uncertain. CDR3 length equals 13 residues. V was trimmed by 5 bases and J by 7 bases, leaving 12 bases between them. Germline CDR1 reads SGHAT; CDR2 reads FQNNGV. Complete variable domain (other parts from reference TRBV11-2 and TRBJ1-3): EAGVAQSPRYKIIEKRQSVAFWCNPISGHATLYWYQQILGQGPKLLIQFQNNGVVDDSQLPKDRFSAERLKGVDSTLKIQPAKLEDSAVYLCASSRVSWNTIYFGEGSWLTVV.

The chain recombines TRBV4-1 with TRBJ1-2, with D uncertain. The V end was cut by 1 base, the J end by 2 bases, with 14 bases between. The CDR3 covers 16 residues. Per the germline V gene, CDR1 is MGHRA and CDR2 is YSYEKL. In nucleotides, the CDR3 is TGCGCCAGCAGCCAAGGTCGAGGAGGTTTAAACTATGGCTACACCTTC. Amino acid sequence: CASSQGRGGLNYGYTF.

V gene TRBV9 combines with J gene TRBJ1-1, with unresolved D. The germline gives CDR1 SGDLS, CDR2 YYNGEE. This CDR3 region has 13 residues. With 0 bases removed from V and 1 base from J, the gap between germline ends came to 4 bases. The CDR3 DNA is TGTGCCAGCAGCGTAGCCCGGAACACTGAAGCTTTCTTT. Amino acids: CASSVARNTEAFF.

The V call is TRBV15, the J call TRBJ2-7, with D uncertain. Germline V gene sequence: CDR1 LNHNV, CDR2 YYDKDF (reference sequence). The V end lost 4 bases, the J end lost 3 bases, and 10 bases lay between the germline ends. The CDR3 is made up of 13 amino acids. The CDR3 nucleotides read TGTGCCACCAGCAACGTACAGTTCTACGAGCAGTACTTC. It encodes CATSNVQFYEQYF.

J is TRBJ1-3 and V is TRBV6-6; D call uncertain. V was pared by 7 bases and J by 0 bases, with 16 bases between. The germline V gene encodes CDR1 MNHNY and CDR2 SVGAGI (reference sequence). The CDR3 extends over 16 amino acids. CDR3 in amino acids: CASTYHGGRSGNTIYF. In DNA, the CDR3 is TGTGCCAGCACGTACCACGGCGGTCGCTCTGGAAACACCATATATTTT.

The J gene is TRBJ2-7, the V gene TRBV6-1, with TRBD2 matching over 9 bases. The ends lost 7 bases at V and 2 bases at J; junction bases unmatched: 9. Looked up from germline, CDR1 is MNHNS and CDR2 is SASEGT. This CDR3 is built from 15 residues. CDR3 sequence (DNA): TGTGCCAGCAACCCCTTAGCGGGAGCGACCTACGAGCAGTACTTC. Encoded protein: CASNPLAGATYEQYF.

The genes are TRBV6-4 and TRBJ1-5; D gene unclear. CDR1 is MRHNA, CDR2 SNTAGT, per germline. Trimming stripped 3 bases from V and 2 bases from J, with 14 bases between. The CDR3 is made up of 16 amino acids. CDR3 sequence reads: CASSELRSSCNQPQHF. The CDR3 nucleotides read TGTGCCAGCAGTGAGTTAAGGAGTTCGTGCAATCAGCCCCAGCATTTT.

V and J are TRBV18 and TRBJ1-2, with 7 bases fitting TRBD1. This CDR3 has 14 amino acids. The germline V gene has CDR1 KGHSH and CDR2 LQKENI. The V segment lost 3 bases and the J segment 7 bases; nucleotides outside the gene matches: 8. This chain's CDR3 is CASSPPDRDSGYTF. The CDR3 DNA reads TGTGCCAGCTCACCCCCCGACAGGGATAGTGGCTACACCTTC.

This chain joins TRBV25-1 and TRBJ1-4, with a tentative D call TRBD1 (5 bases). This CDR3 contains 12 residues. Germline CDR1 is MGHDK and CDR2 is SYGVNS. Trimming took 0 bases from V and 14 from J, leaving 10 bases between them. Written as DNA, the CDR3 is TGTGCCAGCAGTGAATATGGGACTCTCCTGTTTTTT. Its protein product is CASSEYGTLLFF.

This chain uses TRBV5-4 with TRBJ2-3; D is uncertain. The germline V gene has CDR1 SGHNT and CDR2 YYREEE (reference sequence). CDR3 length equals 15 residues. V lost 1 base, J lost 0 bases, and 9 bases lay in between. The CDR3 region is CASSLRAASTDTQYF. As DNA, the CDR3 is TGTGCCAGCAGCTTGCGCGCGGCTAGCACAGATACGCAGTATTTT.

In nucleotides, the CDR3 is TGTGCCAGCAGCTTCCCGGACAGGGGGCAAGTCGAGCAGTACTTC. As protein: CASSFPDRGQVEQYF. The chain carries TRBV7-9 and TRBJ2-7, with TRBD1 identical over 11 bases. Germline-derived CDR1 and CDR2 are SEHNR and FQNEAQ (reference sequence). V was clipped by 3 bases and J by 6 bases; unmatched bases: 7. This CDR3 has 15 residues. Drawing the rest from reference TRBV7-9 and TRBJ2-7, the complete variable domain is DTGVSQNPRHKITKRGQNVTFRCDPISEHNRLYWYRQTLGQGPEFLTYFQNEAQLEKSRLLSDRFSAERPKGSFSTLEIQRTEQGDSAMYLCASSFPDRGQVEQYFGPGTRLTVT.

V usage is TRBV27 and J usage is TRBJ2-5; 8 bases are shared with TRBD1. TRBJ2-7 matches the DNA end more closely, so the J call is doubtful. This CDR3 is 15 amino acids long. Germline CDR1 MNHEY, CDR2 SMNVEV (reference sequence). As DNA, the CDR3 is TGTGCCAGCAGTTCTCCCCCGACAGGGGCCTACGAGCAGTACTTC. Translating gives CASSSPPTGAYEQYF.

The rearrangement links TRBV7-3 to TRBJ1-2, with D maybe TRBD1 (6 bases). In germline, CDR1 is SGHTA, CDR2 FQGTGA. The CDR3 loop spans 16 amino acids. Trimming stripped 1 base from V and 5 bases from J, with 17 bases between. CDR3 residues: CASSLRRWDNQYGYTF. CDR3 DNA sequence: TGTGCCAGCAGCTTAAGACGGTGGGACAACCAGTATGGCTACACCTTC.

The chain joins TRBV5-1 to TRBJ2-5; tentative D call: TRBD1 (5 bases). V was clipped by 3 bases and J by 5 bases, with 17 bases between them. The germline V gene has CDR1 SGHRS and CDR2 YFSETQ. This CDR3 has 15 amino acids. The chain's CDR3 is CASSSSQYRFETQYF. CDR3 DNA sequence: TGCGCCAGCAGCTCAAGCCAATACAGGTTTGAGACCCAGTACTTC. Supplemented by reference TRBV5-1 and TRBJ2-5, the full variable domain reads KAGVTQTPRYLIKTRGQQVTLSCSPISGHRSVSWYQQTPGQGLQFLFEYFSETQRNKGNFPGRFSGRQFSNSRSEMNVSTLELGDSALYLCASSSSQYRFETQYFGPGTRLLVL.

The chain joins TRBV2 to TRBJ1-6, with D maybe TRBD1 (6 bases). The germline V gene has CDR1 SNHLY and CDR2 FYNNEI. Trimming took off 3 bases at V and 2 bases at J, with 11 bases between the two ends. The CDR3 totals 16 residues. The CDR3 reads CASSDMAGAYNSPLHF. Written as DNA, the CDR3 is TGTGCCAGCAGTGATATGGCAGGGGCCTATAATTCACCCCTCCACTTT. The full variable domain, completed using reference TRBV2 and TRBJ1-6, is EPEVTQTPSHQVTQMGQEVILRCVPISNHLYFYWYRQILGQKVEFLVSFYNNEISEKSEIFDDQFSVERPDGSNFTLKIRSTKLEDSAMYFCASSDMAGAYNSPLHFGNGTRLTVT.

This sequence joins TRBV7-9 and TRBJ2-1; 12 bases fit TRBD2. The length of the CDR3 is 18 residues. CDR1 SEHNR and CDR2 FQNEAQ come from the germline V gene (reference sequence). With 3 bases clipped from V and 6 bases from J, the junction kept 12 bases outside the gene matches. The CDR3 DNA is TGTGCCAGCAGCTTGGGACTAGCGGGTTCAATTAGGGGCAATGAGCAGTTCTTC. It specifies CASSLGLAGSIRGNEQFF. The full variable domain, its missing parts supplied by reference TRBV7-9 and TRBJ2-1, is DTGVSQNPRHKITKRGQNVTFRCDPISEHNRLYWYRQTLGQGPEFLTYFQNEAQLEKSRLLSDRFSAERPKGSFSTLEIQRTEQGDSAMYLCASSLGLAGSIRGNEQFFGPGTRLTVL.

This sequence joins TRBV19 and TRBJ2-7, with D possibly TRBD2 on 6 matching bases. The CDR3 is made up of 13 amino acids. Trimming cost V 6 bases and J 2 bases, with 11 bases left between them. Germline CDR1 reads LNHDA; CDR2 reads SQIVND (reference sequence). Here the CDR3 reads CASSPSVTYEQYF. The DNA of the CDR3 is TGTGCCAGTAGCCCTAGCGTAACCTACGAGCAGTACTTC. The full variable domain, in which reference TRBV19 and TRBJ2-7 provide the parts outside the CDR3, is DGGITQSPKYLFRKEGQNVTLSCEQNLNHDAMYWYRQDPGQGLRLIYYSQIVNDFQKGDIAEGYSVSREKKESFPLTVTSAQKNPTAFYLCASSPSVTYEQYFGPGTRLTVT.

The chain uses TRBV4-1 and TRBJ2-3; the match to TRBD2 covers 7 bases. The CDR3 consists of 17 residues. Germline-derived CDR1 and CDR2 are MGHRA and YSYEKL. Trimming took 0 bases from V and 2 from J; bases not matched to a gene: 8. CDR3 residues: CASSQDWGGFVTDTQYF. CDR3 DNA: TGCGCCAGCAGCCAAGATTGGGGGGGGTTCGTCACAGATACGCAGTATTTT.

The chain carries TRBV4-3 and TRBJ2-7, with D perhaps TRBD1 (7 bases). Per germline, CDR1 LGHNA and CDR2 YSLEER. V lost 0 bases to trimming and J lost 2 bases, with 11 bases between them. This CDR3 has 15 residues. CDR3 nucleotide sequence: TGCGCCAGCAGCCAAGAGGCAGGGGGGACCTACGAGCAGTACTTC. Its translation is CASSQEAGGTYEQYF.

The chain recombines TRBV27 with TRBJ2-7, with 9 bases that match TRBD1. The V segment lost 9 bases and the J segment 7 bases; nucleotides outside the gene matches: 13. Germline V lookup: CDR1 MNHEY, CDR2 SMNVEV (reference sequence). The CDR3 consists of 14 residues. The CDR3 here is CASSRDRAAREQYF. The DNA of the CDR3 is TGTGCCAGTTCTAGGGACAGGGCTGCTCGTGAGCAGTACTTC.

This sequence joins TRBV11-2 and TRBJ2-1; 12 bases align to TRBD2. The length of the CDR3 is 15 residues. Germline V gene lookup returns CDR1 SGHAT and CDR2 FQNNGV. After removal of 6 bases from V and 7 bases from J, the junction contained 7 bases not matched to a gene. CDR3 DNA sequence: TGTGCCAGCAGACGAACTAGCGGGAGGCTGAATGAGCAGTTCTTC. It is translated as CASRRTSGRLNEQFF.

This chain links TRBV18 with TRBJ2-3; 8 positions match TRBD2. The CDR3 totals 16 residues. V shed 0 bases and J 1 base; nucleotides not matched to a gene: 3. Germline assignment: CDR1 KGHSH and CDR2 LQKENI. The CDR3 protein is CASSPPLAGRTDTQYF. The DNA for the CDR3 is TGTGCCAGCTCACCACCGCTAGCGGGTCGCACAGATACGCAGTATTTT.